Given below is one T cell receptor (beta chain) in context. Its antigen is unknown. Produced via immunoSEQ multiplex PCR; TCRdb's table is partial and in-frame only. The repertoire includes roughly 96,000 clones, 89% of them detected once, and around 10% sits in the top ten. The germline CDR1 and CDR2 sequences are SNHLY and FYNNEI. The CDR3 covers 13 residues. Trimming cost V 4 bases and J 14 bases; bases outside gene matches: 7. The entry originates in a study of PD-1 blockade in classical Hodgkin lymphoma. Background on the study: Intravenous nivolumab at 3 mg/kg was given to patients every 2 weeks.

Every patient experienced relapse after autologous stem cell transplantation, and brentuximab vedotin exposure varied. Study-level points and caveats: The authors excluded patients who started nivolumab under 1 year after ASCT. By cycle point C4D1, TCR diversity had risen significantly in CD4+ cells (but not CD8+ cells).

The sequenced sample was peripheral blood mononuclear cells (PBMCs), obtained before the second cycle of nivolumab. This clonotype was sampled from a human donor with classical Hodgkin lymphoma. The rearrangement links TRBV2 to TRBJ2-3; 12 positions agree with TRBD2. CDR3 coding DNA: TGTGCCAGCAGTGCCCAACTAGCGGGGGGCCGGTATTTT. Translated, it gives CASSAQLAGGRYF. Based on the CDR3 plus reference TRBV2 and TRBJ2-3, the full variable domain is EPEVTQTPSHQVTQMGQEVILRCVPISNHLYFYWYRQILGQKVEFLVSFYNNEISEKSEIFDDQFSVERPDGSNFTLKIRSTKLEDSAMYFCASSAQLAGGRYFGPGTRLTVL.